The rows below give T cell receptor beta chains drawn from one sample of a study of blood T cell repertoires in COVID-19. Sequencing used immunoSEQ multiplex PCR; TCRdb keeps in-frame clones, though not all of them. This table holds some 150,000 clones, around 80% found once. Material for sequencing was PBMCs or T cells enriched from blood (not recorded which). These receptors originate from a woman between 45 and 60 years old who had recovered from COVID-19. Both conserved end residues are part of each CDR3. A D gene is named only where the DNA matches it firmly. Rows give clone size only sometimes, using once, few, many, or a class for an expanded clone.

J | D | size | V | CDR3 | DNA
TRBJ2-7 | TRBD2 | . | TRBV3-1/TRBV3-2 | CASSPGTSGNYEQYF | TGTGCCAGCAGCCCAGGGACTAGCGGGAACTACGAGCAGTACTTC
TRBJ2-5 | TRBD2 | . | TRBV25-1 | CASSDSRRGGRETQYF | TGTGCCAGCAGTGACTCTAGGCGGGGGGGCCGAGAGACCCAGTACTTC
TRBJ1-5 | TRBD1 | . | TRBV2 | CASRGTGGNQPQHF | TGTGCCAGCAGGGGGACAGGCGGCAATCAGCCCCAGCATTTT
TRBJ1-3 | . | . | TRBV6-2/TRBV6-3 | CASSYLGDAGNTIYF | TGTGCCAGCAGTTACTTAGGAGACGCTGGAAACACCATATATTTT
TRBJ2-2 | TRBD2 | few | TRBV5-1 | CASSLRVGGGPGTGELFF | TGCGCCAGCAGCTTGCGAGTAGGCGGGGGGCCGGGAACCGGGGAGCTGTTTTTT
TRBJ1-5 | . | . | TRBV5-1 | CASSLIPDQPQHF | TGCGCCAGCAGCTTGATACCAGATCAGCCCCAGCATTTT
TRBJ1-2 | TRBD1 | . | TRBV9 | CASSVGTATNYGYTF | TGTGCCAGCAGCGTCGGGACAGCAACTAACTATGGCTACACCTTC
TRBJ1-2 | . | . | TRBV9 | CASSVDGGVGYTF | TGTGCCAGCAGCGTAGATGGGGGGGTCGGCTACACCTTC
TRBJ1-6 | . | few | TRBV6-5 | CASRKRLDNSPLHF | TGTGCCAGCAGGAAGAGATTAGATAATTCACCCCTCCACTTT
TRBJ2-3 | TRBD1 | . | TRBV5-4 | CASSLDRGSTDTQYF | TGTGCCAGCAGCTTGGACAGGGGGAGCACAGATACGCAGTATTTT
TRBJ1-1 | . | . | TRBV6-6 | CASDLGGAGTEAFF | TGTGCCAGCGACCTCGGGGGGGCTGGCACTGAAGCTTTCTTT
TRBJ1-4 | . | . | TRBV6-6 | CASSPERATNEKLFF | TGTGCCAGCAGTCCAGAGCGTGCAACTAATGAAAAACTGTTTTTT
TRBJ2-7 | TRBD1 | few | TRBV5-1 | CASTRGDRSSYEQYF | TGCGCCAGCACAAGGGGGGACAGGAGCTCCTACGAGCAGTACTTC
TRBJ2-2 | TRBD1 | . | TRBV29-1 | CSVGTANTGELFF | TGCAGCGTCGGGACAGCGAACACCGGGGAGCTGTTTTTT
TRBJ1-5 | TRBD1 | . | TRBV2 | CASSGATGAHQPQHF | TGTGCCAGCAGTGGCGCTACAGGGGCCCATCAGCCCCAGCATTTT
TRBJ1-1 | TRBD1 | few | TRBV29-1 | CSAMTGADAFF | TGCAGCGCAATGACAGGGGCAGATGCTTTCTTT
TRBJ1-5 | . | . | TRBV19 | CASSGEGRQPQHF | TGTGCCAGTAGCGGGGAGGGGCGTCAGCCCCAGCATTTT
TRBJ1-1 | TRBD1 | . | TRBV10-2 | CASSDEGQGETEAFF | TGCGCCAGCAGTGACGAGGGACAGGGAGAAACTGAAGCTTTCTTT
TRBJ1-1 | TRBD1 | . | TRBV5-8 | CASRLIFSGQTNTEAFF | TGTGCCAGCAGATTGATATTTTCGGGACAGACGAACACTGAAGCTTTCTTT
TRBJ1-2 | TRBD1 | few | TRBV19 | CASRDRVGGYTF | TGTGCCAGTAGGGACAGGGTCGGAGGCTACACCTTC
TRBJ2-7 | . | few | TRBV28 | CASSSAGTSVLEQYF | TGTGCCAGCAGTTCGGCCGGGACTTCTGTGCTGGAGCAGTACTTC
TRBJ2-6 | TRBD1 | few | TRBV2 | CASHRGGQYSGANVLTF | TGTGCCAGCCACCGAGGGGGACAGTACTCTGGGGCCAACGTCCTGACTTTC
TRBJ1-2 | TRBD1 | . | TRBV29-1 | CSFSRDSGYTF | TGCAGCTTTTCTAGGGACAGCGGCTACACCTTC
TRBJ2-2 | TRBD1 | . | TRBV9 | CASSVTGAGELFF | TGTGCCAGCAGCGTGACAGGGGCCGGGGAGCTGTTTTTT
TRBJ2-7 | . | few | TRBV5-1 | CASSRHRDSYEQYF | TGCGCCAGCAGCAGACACAGGGACTCCTACGAGCAGTACTTC
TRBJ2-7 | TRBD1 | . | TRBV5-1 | CASRIRQGDYEQYF | TGCGCCAGCAGGATACGACAGGGCGACTACGAGCAGTACTTC
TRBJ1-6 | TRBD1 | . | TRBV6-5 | CASSMRTGNNSPLHF | TGTGCCAGCAGTATGCGGACAGGGAATAATTCACCCCTCCACTTT
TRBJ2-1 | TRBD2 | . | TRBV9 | CASSVVGRGLRSQQFF | TGTGCCAGCAGCGTAGTTGGGAGGGGCCTTCGATCCCAGCAGTTCTTC
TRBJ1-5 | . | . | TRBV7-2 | CASSVNSQPQHF | TGTGCCAGCAGCGTTAATTCTCAGCCCCAGCATTTT
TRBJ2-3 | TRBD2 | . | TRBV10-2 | CASSDLAGAIDTQYF | TGCGCCAGCAGTGACCTAGCGGGGGCAATAGATACGCAGTATTTT
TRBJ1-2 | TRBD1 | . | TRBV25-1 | CASSGDRANYGYTF | TGTGCCAGCAGTGGAGACAGGGCTAACTATGGCTACACCTTC
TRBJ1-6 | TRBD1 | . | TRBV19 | CASSTAGGNSPLHF | TGTGCCAGTAGTACGGCAGGGGGCAACTCACCCCTCCACTTT
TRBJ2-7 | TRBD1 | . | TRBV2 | CASSEGTGSYEQYF | TGTGCCAGCAGTGAAGGGACAGGGAGCTACGAGCAGTACTTC
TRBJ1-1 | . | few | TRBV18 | CASSPATGMNTEAFF | TGTGCCAGCTCACCAGCCACAGGGATGAACACTGAAGCTTTCTTT
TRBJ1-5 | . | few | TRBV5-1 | CASSLTTGNNQPQHF | TGCGCCAGCAGCTTGACTACAGGGAACAATCAGCCCCAGCATTTT
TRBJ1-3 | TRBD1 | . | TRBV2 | CASSGGQGRGGETGNTIYF | TGTGCCAGCAGTGGCGGACAGGGAAGGGGCGGAGAGACTGGAAACACCATATATTTT
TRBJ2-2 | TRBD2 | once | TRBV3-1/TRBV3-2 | CASRLRGRDTGELFF | TGTGCCAGCCGGTTGCGGGGGAGGGACACCGGGGAGCTGTTTTTT
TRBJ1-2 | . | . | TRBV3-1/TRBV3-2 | CASSQSAANYGYTF | TGTGCCAGCAGCCAATCGGCGGCAAACTATGGCTACACCTTC
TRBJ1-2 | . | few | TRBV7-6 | CASSLDRDASYGYTF | TGTGCCAGCAGCTTAGACCGCGATGCCTCCTATGGCTACACCTTC
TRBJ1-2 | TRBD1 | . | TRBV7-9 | CASSLETGNYGYTF | TGTGCCAGCAGCTTAGAGACAGGGAACTATGGCTACACCTTC
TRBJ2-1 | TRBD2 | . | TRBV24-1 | CATPTSGASIDEQFF | TGTGCCACCCCGACTAGCGGGGCCTCGATTGATGAGCAGTTCTTC
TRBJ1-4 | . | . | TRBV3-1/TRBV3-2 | CASSQGLIWEEKLFF | TGTGCCAGCAGCCAAGGCCTCATTTGGGAGGAAAAACTGTTTTTT
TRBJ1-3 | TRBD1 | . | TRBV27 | CASSGQGGNTIYF | TGTGCCAGCAGTGGACAGGGAGGAAACACCATATATTTT
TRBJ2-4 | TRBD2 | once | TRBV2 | CASSARLAGGAIAKNIQYF | TGTGCCAGCAGTGCCCGACTAGCGGGGGGCGCAATAGCCAAAAACATTCAGTACTTC
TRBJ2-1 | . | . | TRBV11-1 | CASSLGFNYNEQFF | TGTGCCAGCAGCTTAGGTTTTAACTACAATGAGCAGTTCTTC
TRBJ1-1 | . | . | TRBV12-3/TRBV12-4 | CASNLGAGSRAFF | TGTGCCAGCAACCTAGGGGCGGGGTCGAGGGCTTTCTTT
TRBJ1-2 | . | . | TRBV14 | CASSQDRPGYYGYTF | TGTGCCAGCAGCCAAGATCGTCCAGGGTACTATGGCTACACCTTC
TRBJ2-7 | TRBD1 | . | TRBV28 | CASSLWGQVSYEQYF | TGTGCCAGCAGTTTATGGGGACAGGTCTCCTACGAGCAGTACTTC
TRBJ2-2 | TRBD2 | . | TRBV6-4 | CASSTGTSGGENTGELFF | TGTGCCAGCAGCACAGGGACTAGCGGGGGTGAGAACACCGGGGAGCTGTTTTTT
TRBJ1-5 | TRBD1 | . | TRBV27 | CASSFRGNRPQHF | TGTGCCAGCAGTTTCAGGGGGAATCGGCCCCAGCATTTT
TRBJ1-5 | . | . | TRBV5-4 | CASSREGNQPQHF | TGTGCCAGCAGCCGAGAGGGCAATCAGCCCCAGCATTTT
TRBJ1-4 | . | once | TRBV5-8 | CASSHNRELNEKLFF | TGTGCCAGCAGCCATAACCGGGAACTCAATGAAAAACTGTTTTTT
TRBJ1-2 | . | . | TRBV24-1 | CATGAEEGYTF | TGTGCCACCGGGGCAGAGGAAGGCTACACCTTC
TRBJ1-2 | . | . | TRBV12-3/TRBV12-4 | CASSLAGRYGYTF | TGTGCCAGCAGTTTAGCGGGGCGGTATGGCTACACCTTC
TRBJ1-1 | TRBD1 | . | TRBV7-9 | CASSPKDRWDTEAFF | TGTGCCAGCAGCCCTAAGGACAGGTGGGACACTGAAGCTTTCTTT
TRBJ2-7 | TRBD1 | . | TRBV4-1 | CASSQTPGQGISYEQYF | TGCGCCAGCAGCCAAACTCCGGGACAGGGGATTTCCTACGAGCAGTACTTC
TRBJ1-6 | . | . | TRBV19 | CASSIDLSPSSYNSPLHF | TGTGCCAGTAGTATAGATCTATCTCCGAGCTCCTATAATTCACCCCTCCACTTT
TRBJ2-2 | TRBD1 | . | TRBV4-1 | CASSQGDRANTGELFF | TGCGCCAGCAGCCAAGGGGACAGGGCGAACACCGGGGAGCTGTTTTTT
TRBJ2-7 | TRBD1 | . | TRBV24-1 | CATSARTGAREQYF | TGTGCCACCAGTGCTAGGACAGGGGCTCGGGAGCAGTACTTC